The clone carrying this T cell receptor (beta chain) turned up a few times. Its target is unknown. This specimen belongs to a study of response to subunit inactivated influenza vaccine. Broader study findings: Each seasonal influenza vaccination recruits few new T cells, the authors suggested.

Trimming cost V 7 bases and J 0 bases, with 18 bases left between them. The length of the CDR3 is 16 residues. Germline V gene data show CDR1 as SQVTM and CDR2 as ANQGSEA. Via MiXCR, TCRdb re-called the RT-PCR reads, giving one row per CDR3 protein. Here the sample spans about 160,000 distinct CDR3 sequences, under 13% being singletons. Sequenced material: non-naive T cells sorted from PBMCs, taken more than 35 days after vaccination. The chain employs TRBV29-1 and TRBJ1-4; D not resolved. This TCR came from a man in his fifties or sixties who received an inactivated influenza vaccine. The chain's CDR3 is CSGGATLVATNEKLFF. The CDR3, as DNA: TGCAGCGGAGGAGCCACACTCGTTGCAACTAATGAAAAACTGTTTTTT.